These 22 T cell receptor beta chains share one sample of origin, sequenced in a study of blood T cell repertoires in COVID-19. The data were produced by immunoSEQ multiplex PCR, yet TCRdb's version contains in-frame clones alone and is incomplete. The table lists a few hundred thousand clones, approximately 86% of them singletons. The sequenced sample consisted of peripheral blood. These receptors all come from a man aged 18 to 29 with active or convalescent COVID-19.

The V gene is TRBV7-3, the J gene TRBJ2-1; possible D gene TRBD2, 6 bases. The CDR3 has 15 amino acids. The V gene's germline CDR1 is SGHTA and CDR2 FQGTGA. V was shortened by 5 bases and J by 6 bases, with 17 bases between the two germline ends. The CDR3 nucleotides are TGTGCCAGCAGCCCCCAAGCGGGCCCTCTCAATGAGCAGTTCTTC. This translates into CASSPQAGPLNEQFF.

The J gene is TRBJ2-3, the V gene TRBV10-2; D gene ambiguous. CDR1 and CDR2 (germline): WSHSY, SAAADI. This CDR3 contains 14 residues. The V end lost 8 bases, the J end lost 3 bases, and 15 bases lay between the germline ends. CDR3 sequence reads: CASLQTILTDTQYF. The DNA for the CDR3 is TGCGCCAGCCTCCAAACAATTTTAACAGATACGCAGTATTTT.

V and J are TRBV3-1 (or the pseudogene TRBV3-2) and TRBJ2-1; 7 positions agree with TRBD2. The CDR3 consists of 16 residues. Unmatched junction bases numbered 4, after V lost 0 bases and J lost 2 bases. The germline gives CDR1 LGHDT, CDR2 YNNKEL (reference sequence). The CDR3: CASSQDLAETYNEQFF. The DNA for the CDR3 is TGTGCCAGCAGCCAAGATCTAGCGGAAACCTACAATGAGCAGTTCTTC.

This clone has just a few counts. The V call is TRBV2, the J call TRBJ2-7; TRBD1 agrees at 9 bases. CDR1 is SNHLY, CDR2 FYNNEI, per germline. The CDR3 is 14 amino acids. V was pared by 6 bases and J by 6 bases, with 9 bases of the junction left unmatched. CDR3 region: CASRYLDRGGEQYF. As DNA, the CDR3 is TGTGCCAGCAGGTATTTGGACAGGGGAGGCGAGCAGTACTTC. Complete variable domain (other parts from reference TRBV2 and TRBJ2-7): EPEVTQTPSHQVTQMGQEVILRCVPISNHLYFYWYRQILGQKVEFLVSFYNNEISEKSEIFDDQFSVERPDGSNFTLKIRSTKLEDSAMYFCASRYLDRGGEQYFGPGTRLTVT.

The chain is built from TRBV5-1 and TRBJ1-1; no clear D gene. CDR1 SGHRS and CDR2 YFSETQ come from the germline V gene. The CDR3 contains 14 residues. Trimming removed 0 bases at V and 1 base at J, with 7 bases between. CDR3 DNA sequence: TGCGCCAGCAGCTTGGAATTCGGGAACACTGAAGCTTTCTTT. Its protein is CASSLEFGNTEAFF.

The rearrangement uses TRBV19 and TRBJ2-7; tentative D call: TRBD2 (6 bases). V shed 4 bases and J shed 3 bases, with 19 bases lying between them. There are 16 residues in the CDR3. CDR1 and CDR2 from the germline V gene are LNHDA and SQIVND (reference sequence). The CDR3 bases are TGTGCCAGTAGTACACCCCGCGGGGCCGTCGGCTACGAGCAGTACTTC. This encodes CASSTPRGAVGYEQYF.

This clone was observed once. The chain has TRBV18 and TRBJ2-7; D uncertain. Looked up from germline, CDR1 is KGHSH and CDR2 is LQKENI. The germline V and J ends were trimmed by 5 bases and 4 bases, with 9 bases remaining between them. The CDR3 runs to 12 residues. The CDR3 bases are TGTGCCAGCTCAGACGACTCATACGAGCAGTACTTC. This sequence encodes CASSDDSYEQYF. The full variable domain, in which reference TRBV18 and TRBJ2-7 provide the parts outside the CDR3, is NAGVMQNPRHLVRRRGQEARLRCSPMKGHSHVYWYRQLPEEGLKFMVYLQKENIIDESGMPKERFSAEFPKEGPSILRIQQVVRGDSAAYFCASSDDSYEQYFGPGTRLTVT.

V and J are TRBV15 and TRBJ1-1; 9 nucleotides align to TRBD1. V shed 7 bases and J 4 bases; nucleotides not matched to a gene: 7. The CDR3 consists of 14 residues. Germline CDR1 is LNHNV and CDR2 is YYDKDF (reference sequence). The CDR3 DNA is TGTGCCACCAACAAGGGACAGGGCTTCACTGAAGCTTTCTTT. Amino acids: CATNKGQGFTEAFF. Supplemented by reference TRBV15 and TRBJ1-1, the full variable domain reads DAMVIQNPRYQVTQFGKPVTLSCSQTLNHNVMYWYQQKSSQAPKLLFHYYDKDFNNEADTPDNFQSRRPNTSFCFLDIRSPGLGDTAMYLCATNKGQGFTEAFFGQGTRLTVV.

V gene TRBV27 combines with J gene TRBJ2-1; perhaps TRBD1 as D (6 bases). Deletions cut 4 bases from V and 7 bases from J, with 14 bases between. This CDR3 is built from 14 residues. CDR1 MNHEY and CDR2 SMNVEV come from the germline V gene (reference sequence). Here the CDR3 DNA reads TGTGCCAGCAGTTCAGGGGTTATTTGGAATGAGCAGTTCTTC. Its translation is CASSSGVIWNEQFF.

The chain carries TRBV5-4 and TRBJ1-1, with D possibly being TRBD1 (5 bases). CDR1 SGHNT and CDR2 YYREEE come from the germline V gene (reference sequence). With 4 bases removed from V and 0 bases from J, the gap between germline ends came to 7 bases. This CDR3 comprises 13 residues. CDR3 protein: CASSVDMNTEAFF. The CDR3 bases are TGTGCCAGCAGCGTGGACATGAACACTGAAGCTTTCTTT.

The rearrangement uses TRBV10-3 and TRBJ2-1, with 7 positions matching TRBD1. V shed 6 bases, J shed 3 bases, and the junction held 8 bases outside the gene matches. The germline gives CDR1 ENHRY, CDR2 SYGVKD. CDR3 length: 15 residues. This CDR3 reads CAIRPRDSNYNEQFF. The CDR3 bases are TGTGCCATCAGGCCCCGGGACAGCAACTACAATGAGCAGTTCTTC.

The V call is TRBV6-5, the J call TRBJ2-1; TRBD1 agrees at 10 bases. Germline CDR1 reads MNHEY; CDR2 reads SVGAGI. This CDR3 comprises 15 residues. Trimming cost V 5 bases and J 6 bases; bases outside gene matches: 7. CDR3 residues: CASSTRDRGPNEQFF. DNA of the CDR3: TGTGCCAGCAGTACCCGGGACAGGGGACCCAATGAGCAGTTCTTC.

The chain couples TRBV5-1 to TRBJ1-1; TRBD1 agrees at 8 bases. The CDR3 consists of 13 residues. The germline V gene has CDR1 SGHRS and CDR2 YFSETQ. After removal of 2 bases from V and 7 bases from J, the junction contained 4 bases not matched to a gene. CDR3 loop: CASSFLDRGEAFF. In DNA, the CDR3 is TGCGCCAGCAGCTTCCTCGACAGGGGTGAAGCTTTCTTT. Full variable domain (missing parts from reference TRBV5-1 and TRBJ1-1): KAGVTQTPRYLIKTRGQQVTLSCSPISGHRSVSWYQQTPGQGLQFLFEYFSETQRNKGNFPGRFSGRQFSNSRSEMNVSTLELGDSALYLCASSFLDRGEAFFGQGTRLTVV.

The rearrangement uses TRBV9 and TRBJ1-2, with TRBD1 identical over 8 bases. V shed 4 bases, J shed 10 bases, and the junction held 9 bases outside the gene matches. Germline CDR1 and CDR2: SGDLS and YYNGEE. This CDR3 spans 13 amino acids. In nucleotides, the CDR3 is TGTGCCAGCAGCTCCGGACAGGGAGTGGTCTACACCTTC. Amino acid sequence: CASSSGQGVVYTF.

The rearrangement joins TRBV9 to TRBJ2-1, with 13 bases fitting TRBD2. The J segment lost 8 bases and the V segment lost 3 bases, leaving 2 bases of the junction unmatched. Germline assignment: CDR1 SGDLS and CDR2 YYNGEE. This CDR3 comprises 14 residues. The CDR3 nucleotides are TGTGCCAGCAGCGGGACTAGCGGGGGCTATGAGCAGTTCTTC. This encodes CASSGTSGGYEQFF.

The chain employs TRBV9 and TRBJ1-4, with TRBD1 matching 8 bases. The CDR3 has 15 amino acids. Per germline, CDR1 SGDLS and CDR2 YYNGEE. The junction had 6 bases not matched to a gene; V was cut back by 4 bases and J by 4 bases. CDR3 sequence: CASSNRDRLNEKLFF. In nucleotides, the CDR3 is TGTGCCAGCAGCAACCGGGACAGGCTTAATGAAAAACTGTTTTTT.

The V gene is TRBV5-1, the J gene TRBJ1-1; a weak D match, TRBD1 (6 bases). The ends were cut back, 4 bases at V and 4 bases at J, with 14 bases in the middle. The CDR3 covers 14 residues. CDR1 is SGHRS, CDR2 YFSETQ, per germline. The chain's CDR3 is CASSATGSSTEAFF. The CDR3, as DNA: TGCGCCAGCAGCGCAACAGGGTCAAGCACTGAAGCTTTCTTT. Complete variable domain (other parts from reference TRBV5-1 and TRBJ1-1): KAGVTQTPRYLIKTRGQQVTLSCSPISGHRSVSWYQQTPGQGLQFLFEYFSETQRNKGNFPGRFSGRQFSNSRSEMNVSTLELGDSALYLCASSATGSSTEAFFGQGTRLTVV.

This clone was seen once. Additional DNA sequences in this sample encode the identical CDR3. V gene TRBV12-3 or TRBV12-4 combines with J gene TRBJ1-6; D gene unclear. V gave up 5 bases and J gave up 9 bases, with 8 bases separating them. The CDR3 loop spans 12 amino acids. DNA of the CDR3: TGTGCCAGCAGTCCAGGAGGTTCACCCCTCCACTTT. Its translation is CASSPGGSPLHF.

This sequence joins TRBV5-1 and TRBJ2-3, with 8 bases aligning to TRBD2. The germline V gene has CDR1 SGHRS and CDR2 YFSETQ. The CDR3 is 16 amino acids. With 1 base clipped from V and 4 bases from J, the junction kept 8 bases outside the gene matches. This CDR3 reads CASSLRPGGPADTQYF. CDR3 nucleotides: TGCGCCAGCAGCTTGCGTCCGGGAGGGCCGGCAGATACGCAGTATTTT.

V is TRBV5-1 and J is TRBJ1-4; TRBD1 might be the D (5 bases). The CDR3 totals 14 residues. Germline assignment: CDR1 SGHRS and CDR2 YFSETQ. Trimming cost V 4 bases and J 2 bases, with 9 bases left between them. In DNA, the CDR3 is TGCGCCAGCAGCAAGACAGTGACTAATGAAAAACTGTTTTTT. The encoded protein is CASSKTVTNEKLFF.

The chain employs TRBV27 and TRBJ1-4, with D possibly TRBD1 on 6 matching bases. This CDR3 comprises 14 residues. Trimming left V 5 bases short and J 7 bases short, with 14 bases between. CDR1 and CDR2 from the germline V gene are MNHEY and SMNVEV (reference sequence). CDR3 coding DNA: TGTGCCAGCAGTCCCACAGGGAGCGGTGAAAAACTGTTTTTT. It translates to CASSPTGSGEKLFF.

The chain joins TRBV7-9 to TRBJ1-2; TRBD1 might be the D (6 bases). Deletions cut 2 bases from V and 4 bases from J, with 17 bases between. Germline CDR1 SEHNR, CDR2 FQNEAQ (reference sequence). The CDR3 loop spans 16 amino acids. The CDR3 reads CASSLISGELGYGYTF. The CDR3 bases are TGTGCCAGCAGCTTAATCTCAGGGGAGTTGGGCTATGGCTACACCTTC.